This T cell receptor (beta chain) was sequenced during a study of a mutant IDH1 vaccine in newly diagnosed glioma. Background on the study: Each patient was administered eight vaccinations, scheduled in weeks 1, 3, 5, 7, 11, 15, 19 and 23. Vaccination started 4-6 weeks after radiotherapy alone, or with temozolomide cycles.

This clone appeared once. Its antigen is as yet unknown. Method: immunoSEQ multiplex PCR; TCRdb's copy keeps in-frame clones and lacks some. In the table there are about 11,000 clones, approximately 90% of which are singletons. V gave up 1 base and J gave up 13 bases; unmatched junction bases: 10. CDR1 is LGHNT, CDR2 FRNRAP, per germline. This CDR3 has 14 residues. Sample time point: week 23, last vaccination. In every dose of vaccine, 300 ug of mutant IDH1 20-mer peptide was given alongside topical imiquimod. The receptor was isolated from a woman aged 35 to 49 with glioma. Some clones in this sample may be carry-over from other donors' samples. The chain employs TRBV12-5 and TRBJ2-1; 7 bases fit TRBD1. This material consisted of PBMCs, taken from a glioma patient whose treatment included an IDH1 peptide vaccine. The CDR3 loop is CASGLDRGRFLQFF. The CDR3 DNA reads TGTGCTAGTGGTTTGGACAGGGGCCGATTCCTACAGTTCTTC.